The clone carrying this T cell receptor beta chain was counted only a few times. The target antigen is unknown. The sample comes from a study of early T cells in non-severe SARS-CoV-2 infection. Study background: With bulk RNA from unsorted whole blood as input, sequencing yielded unpaired chains.

The CDR3 is 14 amino acids. The V end lost 1 base, the J end lost 4 bases, and 11 bases lay between the germline ends. The germline V gene has CDR1 SGHDT and CDR2 YYEEEE. Attached unique molecular identifiers marked individual cDNA molecules. From the 5' RACE reads, TCRdb called clonotypes with MiXCR, one entry per CDR3 protein. The data show about 90,000 distinct CDR3 sequences, about 15% seen once. Study-wide results and limits: The VDJdb matching leaned toward anti-spike CD8 responses and overlooked private and CD4 specificities.

The sequencing input was whole blood. The TCR comes from an adult who was a healthcare worker with PCR-confirmed SARS-CoV-2 infection or an uninfected control (not recorded which). The chain is built from TRBV5-6 and TRBJ1-2; D possibly corresponds to TRBD1 (5 bases). The CDR3 loop reads CASSLWGSIYGYTF. CDR3 nucleotides: TGTGCCAGCAGCTTGTGGGGCAGCATCTATGGCTACACCTTC. The whole variable domain, filled in from reference TRBV5-6 and TRBJ1-2, reads DAGVTQSPTHLIKTRGQQVTLRCSPKSGHDTVSWYQQALGQGPQFIFQYYEEEERQRGNFPDRFSGHQFPNYSSELNVNALLLGDSALYLCASSLWGSIYGYTFGSGTRLTVV.